This T cell receptor (beta chain) comes out of a study of tumor-infiltrating lymphocytes in primary liver carcinoma. Study-wide findings and caveats: Significantly larger top-250-clone fractions were found in tumors than in blood (p = 0.039). Roughly 7.5-24% of top clones, and no more, occurred in all five tumor regions. Tumor region pairs overlapped more than did tumor-adjacent and tumor-blood pairs.

This CDR3 is built from 14 residues. Germline V gene lookup returns CDR1 SGHVS and CDR2 FQNEAQ. TCR beta cDNA was made from 450 to 600 ng total RNA with a constant-region primer. A slightly modified ARM-PCR protocol with three nested multiplex PCR rounds produced these TCR beta libraries. A C-beta reverse primer and TRBV1-TRBV30 forward primers served in each of the first two PCR rounds, at ten to eleven cycles apiece. TCRdb ran MiXCR on the multiplex PCR reads and lists one entry per CDR3 protein. Counted here are around 29,000 distinct CDR3 sequences, about 71% occurring once; the ten biggest clones make up roughly 30%. From about 19-30 mg of unsorted bulk tissue, DNA and RNA were co-extracted together. Every patient had chronic HBV infection and was treatment-naive. In this sample, this clonotype turned up many times. Its antigen is still unknown. One end of the junction is discordant with germline, which a read error may explain.

This sequence originates from a woman in her twenties or thirties with primary liver carcinoma and hepatitis B virus infection. The chain couples TRBV7-8 to TRBJ2-7; D unclear. Sample: liver tumor tissue from sampling region 3. Regarding subset: tumor region T3, left-lateral pole. This chain's CDR3 is CASSLEPASYEQCF. CDR3 nucleotide sequence: TGTGCCAGCAGCTTAGAGCCGGCATCCTACGAGCAGTGCTTC.